This T cell receptor (beta chain) was found in a study of T cells in Graves' hyperthyroidism and ophthalmopathy. Disease duration under 2 months; hyperthyroidism patients were aged 18 to 65. Diagnosing involved the use of clinical symptoms, serum thyroxine and TRAb, thyroid ultrasound and orbital computed tomography. Amplified TCR beta CDR3 regions came from RNA transcripts. With the HTBI primer set, the TCR CDR3 went through a first round of RT-PCR. From the multiplex PCR reads, TCRdb called clonotypes with MiXCR, one entry per CDR3 protein. The sample consists of a few hundred thousand distinct CDR3 sequences, about 43% of them appearing once. Findings and limits, study-wide: Appearing also in blood were most of the thyroid clonotypes expanded above 0.001. In validation, the model predicted ophthalmopathy. These predictions came a median around 5.9 months before onset.

The CDR3 spans 10 residues. Between the trimmed V and J ends, which lost 8 bases and 9 bases, there was a span of 8 bases. From germline, CDR1 is SQVTM and CDR2 ANQGSEA. A remark on this clonotype: Its antigen is still unknown.

Sequencing was performed on peripheral blood or thyroid tissue (not recorded which). The receptor's source is a woman aged 18 to 35 with Graves' hyperthyroidism. The rearrangement uses TRBV29-1 and TRBJ1-6; D gene ambiguous. Here the CDR3 reads CSYGSSPLHF. The CDR3 DNA is TGCAGCTATGGGAGTTCACCCCTCCACTTT.